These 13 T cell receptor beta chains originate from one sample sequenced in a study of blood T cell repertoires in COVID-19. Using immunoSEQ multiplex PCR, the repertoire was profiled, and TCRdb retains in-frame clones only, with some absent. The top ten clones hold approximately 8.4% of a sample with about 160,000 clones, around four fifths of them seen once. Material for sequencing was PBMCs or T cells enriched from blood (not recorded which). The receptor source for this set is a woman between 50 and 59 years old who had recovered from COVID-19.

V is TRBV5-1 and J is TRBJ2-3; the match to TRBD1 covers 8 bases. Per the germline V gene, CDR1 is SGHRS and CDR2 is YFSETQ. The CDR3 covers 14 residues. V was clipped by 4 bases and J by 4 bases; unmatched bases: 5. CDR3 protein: CASSMDRAADTQYF. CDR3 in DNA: TGCGCCAGCAGCATGGACAGGGCCGCAGATACGCAGTATTTT. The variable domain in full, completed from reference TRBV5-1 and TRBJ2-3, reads KAGVTQTPRYLIKTRGQQVTLSCSPISGHRSVSWYQQTPGQGLQFLFEYFSETQRNKGNFPGRFSGRQFSNSRSEMNVSTLELGDSALYLCASSMDRAADTQYFGPGTRLTVL.

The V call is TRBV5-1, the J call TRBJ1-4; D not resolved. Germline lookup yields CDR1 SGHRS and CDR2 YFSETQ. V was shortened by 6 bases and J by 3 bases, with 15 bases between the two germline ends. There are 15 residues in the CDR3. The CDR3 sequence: CASKRELAANEKLFF. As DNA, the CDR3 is TGCGCCAGCAAGAGGGAGCTTGCGGCTAATGAAAAACTGTTTTTT.

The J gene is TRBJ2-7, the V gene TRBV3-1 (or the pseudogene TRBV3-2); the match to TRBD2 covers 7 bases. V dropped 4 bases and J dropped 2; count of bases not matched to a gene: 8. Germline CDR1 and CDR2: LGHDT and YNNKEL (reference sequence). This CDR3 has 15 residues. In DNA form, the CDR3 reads TGTGCCAGCAGCCCCTTAGCGGGTGAAACCTACGAGCAGTACTTC. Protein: CASSPLAGETYEQYF.

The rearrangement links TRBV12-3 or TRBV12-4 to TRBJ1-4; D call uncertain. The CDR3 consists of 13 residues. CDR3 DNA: TGTGCGAGTCGTCGACGGGCTAATGAAAAACTGTTTTTT. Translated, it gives CASRRRANEKLFF.

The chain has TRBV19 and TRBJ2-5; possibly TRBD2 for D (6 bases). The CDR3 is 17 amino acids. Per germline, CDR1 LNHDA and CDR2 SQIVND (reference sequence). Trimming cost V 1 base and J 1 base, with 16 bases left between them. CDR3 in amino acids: CASSIVGGNLGQETQYF. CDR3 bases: TGTGCCAGTAGTATAGTTGGAGGGAATTTGGGCCAAGAGACCCAGTACTTC.

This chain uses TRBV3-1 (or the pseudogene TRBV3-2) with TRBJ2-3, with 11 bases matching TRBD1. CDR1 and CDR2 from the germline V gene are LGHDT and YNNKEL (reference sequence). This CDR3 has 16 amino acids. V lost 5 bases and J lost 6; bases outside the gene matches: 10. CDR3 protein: CASSYRTGGAPDTQYF. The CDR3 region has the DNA TGTGCCAGCAGCTATCGGACAGGGGGCGCACCTGATACGCAGTATTTT.

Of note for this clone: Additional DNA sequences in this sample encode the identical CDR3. The CDR3, as DNA: TGTGCCAGCAGTTTAGGCGGTTCACCCCTCCACTTT. Translated, it gives CASSLGGSPLHF. V usage is TRBV12-3 or TRBV12-4 and J usage is TRBJ1-6; unclear D gene. The germline V and J ends were trimmed by 1 base and 9 bases, with 4 bases remaining between them. The CDR3 extends over 12 amino acids.

CDR3 residues: CASSLKRQAPYGYTF. CDR3 in DNA: TGTGCCAGCAGTTTAAAGCGACAGGCTCCCTATGGCTACACCTTC. This chain joins TRBV27 and TRBJ1-2; D is perhaps TRBD1 (6 bases). V lost 2 bases, J lost 4 bases, and 14 bases lay in between. The germline gives CDR1 MNHEY, CDR2 SMNVEV (reference sequence). The CDR3 runs to 15 residues.

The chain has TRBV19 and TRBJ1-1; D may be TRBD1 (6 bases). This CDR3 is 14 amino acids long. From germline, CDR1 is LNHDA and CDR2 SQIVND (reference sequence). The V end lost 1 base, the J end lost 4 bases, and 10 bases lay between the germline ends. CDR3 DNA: TGTGCCAGTAGTATAGGAGCAGGGGTCACTGAAGCTTTCTTT. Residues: CASSIGAGVTEAFF.

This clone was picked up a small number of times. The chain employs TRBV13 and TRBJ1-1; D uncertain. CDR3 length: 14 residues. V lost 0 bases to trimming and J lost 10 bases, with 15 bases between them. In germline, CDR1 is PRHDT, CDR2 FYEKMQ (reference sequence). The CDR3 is CASSLGTSGNGAFF. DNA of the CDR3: TGTGCCAGCAGCTTAGGGACGTCGGGGAATGGAGCTTTCTTT. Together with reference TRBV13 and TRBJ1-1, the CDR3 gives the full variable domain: AAGVIQSPRHLIKEKRETATLKCYPIPRHDTVYWYQQGPGQDPQFLISFYEKMQSDKGSIPDRFSAQQFSDYHSELNMSSLELGDSALYFCASSLGTSGNGAFFGQGTRLTVV.

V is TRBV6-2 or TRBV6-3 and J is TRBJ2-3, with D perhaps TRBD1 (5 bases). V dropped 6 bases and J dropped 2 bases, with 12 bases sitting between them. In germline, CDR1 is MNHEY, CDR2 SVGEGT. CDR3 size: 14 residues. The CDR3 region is CASSPGHYTDTQYF. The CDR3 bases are TGTGCCAGCAGCCCCGGACATTACACAGATACGCAGTATTTT.

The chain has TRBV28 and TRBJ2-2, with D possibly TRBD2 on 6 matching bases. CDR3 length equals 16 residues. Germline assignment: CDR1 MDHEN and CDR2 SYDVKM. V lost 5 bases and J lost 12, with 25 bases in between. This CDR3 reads CASSLTYQGGAEKLFF. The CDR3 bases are TGTGCCAGCAGTCTCACCTACCAGGGAGGCGCCGAAAAGCTGTTTTTT.

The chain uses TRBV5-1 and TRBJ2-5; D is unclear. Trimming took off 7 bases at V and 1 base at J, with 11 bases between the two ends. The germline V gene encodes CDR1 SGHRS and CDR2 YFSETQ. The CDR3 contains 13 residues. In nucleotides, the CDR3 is TGCGCCAGCGGTGCCGGTATCCAAGAGACCCAGTACTTC. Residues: CASGAGIQETQYF.